The 30 T cell receptor beta chains presented below share a single source sample, sequenced in a study of cytomegalovirus exposure and HLA in healthy donors. PCR employed 60 Vbeta and 13 Jbeta primers. Measured with immunoSEQ multiplex PCR; TCRdb has only the in-frame clones, and not every one. The repertoire has some 150,000 clones, about 83% of them found once; the top ten carry 4% to 6.5%. The sample was PBMCs. The receptors here all came from a woman aged 30 to 39 in good health and CMV-seronegative.

V usage is TRBV28 and J usage is TRBJ1-1, with D possibly TRBD1 on 6 matching bases. The CDR3 is 14 residues long. Germline V lookup: CDR1 MDHEN, CDR2 SYDVKM. The V end was cut by 11 bases, the J end by 0 bases, with 16 bases between. CDR3 residues: CAVRDTLMNTEAFF. CDR3 DNA: TGTGCCGTCCGGGACACACTTATGAACACTGAAGCTTTCTTT.

The chain has TRBV28 and TRBJ2-3; D is undetermined. This CDR3 is built from 13 residues. CDR1 and CDR2 from the germline V gene are MDHEN and SYDVKM. V dropped 5 bases and J dropped 0 bases, with 6 bases sitting between them. DNA of the CDR3: TGTGCCAGCAGTCCTACTAGCACAGATACGCAGTATTTT. Protein sequence: CASSPTSTDTQYF.

The genes are TRBV10-3 and TRBJ2-2; 10 bases map to TRBD1. V dropped 10 bases and J dropped 2; count of bases not matched to a gene: 4. This CDR3 region has 14 residues. Germline CDR1 ENHRY, CDR2 SYGVKD. This chain's CDR3 is CATRQGANTGELFF. The CDR3 nucleotides read TGTGCCACCCGACAGGGGGCAAACACCGGGGAGCTGTTTTTT.

The J gene is TRBJ2-4, the V gene TRBV28; D is possibly TRBD2 (5 bases). From germline, CDR1 is MDHEN and CDR2 SYDVKM. Trimming shortened V by 3 bases and J by 0 bases, and 15 bases separated the two germline ends. The CDR3 is 17 amino acids. This chain's CDR3 is CASSFRDSVLAKNIQYF. The CDR3 DNA sequence: TGTGCCAGCAGTTTCCGGGATTCTGTCCTAGCCAAAAACATTCAGTACTTC.

The chain carries TRBV18 and TRBJ2-6; D remains ambiguous. The ends were cut back, 5 bases at V and 1 base at J, with 9 bases in the middle. Germline lookup yields CDR1 KGHSH and CDR2 LQKENI. The CDR3 totals 15 residues. CDR3 DNA sequence: TGTGCCAGCTCAGTCCGTACTTCTGGGGCCAACGTCCTGACTTTC. It yields the protein CASSVRTSGANVLTF.

The chain joins TRBV7-9 to TRBJ1-2; D unresolved. Trimming took 5 bases from V and 4 from J, leaving 14 bases between them. Per germline, CDR1 SEHNR and CDR2 FQNEAQ (reference sequence). The CDR3 is 14 residues long. DNA for the CDR3: TGTGCCAGCAGCCCCCTGGCCGGCGGCTATGGCTACACCTTC. It yields the protein CASSPLAGGYGYTF.

The CDR3 coding sequence is TGTGCCAGCAGCCCCGGACAGGGGAGTAATGGCTACACCTTC. This encodes CASSPGQGSNGYTF. The V gene is TRBV7-2, the J gene TRBJ1-2; 9 nucleotides line up with TRBD1. The germline V gene has CDR1 SGHTA and CDR2 FQGNSA. The V gene end was trimmed by 5 bases and the J gene end by 6 bases; junction bases not matched to a gene: 7. This CDR3 spans 14 amino acids.

As regards this clone: This CDR3 is also generated by other DNA sequences in the sample. The V gene is TRBV20-1, the J gene TRBJ2-5; no clear D. This CDR3 has 10 residues. Germline V lookup: CDR1 DFQATT, CDR2 SNEGSKA (reference sequence). Trimming shortened V by 2 bases and J by 5 bases, and 3 bases separated the two germline ends. The CDR3 DNA sequence: TGCAGTGCTAGACGGGAGACCCAGTACTTC. Its translation is CSARRETQYF.

This clone was recorded a few times. The gene calls are TRBV7-9 and TRBJ1-4; TRBD1 aligns across 7 bases. Germline-derived CDR1 and CDR2 are SEHNR and FQNEAQ (reference sequence). With 3 bases clipped from V and 6 bases from J, the junction kept 7 bases outside the gene matches. The CDR3 sequence is 15 residues long. CDR3 sequence reads: CASSFTGTAHEKLFF. The DNA of the CDR3 is TGTGCCAGCAGCTTTACCGGGACAGCCCATGAAAAACTGTTTTTT.

The rearrangement uses TRBV28 and TRBJ2-1, with 7 bases fitting TRBD2. V trimming: 4 bases; J trimming: 12 bases; junction bases outside the gene matches: 18. The length of the CDR3 is 16 residues. Germline V gene data show CDR1 as MDHEN and CDR2 as SYDVKM. CDR3: CASSSTGGPPVLGQFF. Here the CDR3 DNA reads TGTGCCAGCAGTTCGACGGGAGGACCCCCTGTATTGGGGCAGTTCTTC.

This clone appeared a few times. The V gene is TRBV6-5, the J gene TRBJ1-5; D gene unclear. Germline values: CDR1 MNHEY, CDR2 SVGAGI. The CDR3 is 13 residues long. V lost 6 bases to trimming and J lost 3 bases, with 9 bases between them. CDR3 sequence (DNA): TGTGCCAGCAGGGATCGGGTCAATCAGCCCCAGCATTTT. Translated: CASRDRVNQPQHF.

This clone is labeled medium-sized. The chain recombines TRBV7-9 with TRBJ1-3; D not resolved. CDR1 is SEHNR and CDR2 is FQNEAQ in the germline V gene (reference sequence). This CDR3 is 14 amino acids long. V lost 1 base and J 0 bases, leaving 4 bases between the germline ends. Written as DNA, the CDR3 is TGTGCCAGCAGCTTAGACTTCTCTGGAAACACCATATATTTT. Its protein product is CASSLDFSGNTIYF.

This chain links TRBV6-5 with TRBJ1-1; D is possibly TRBD1 (5 bases). The CDR3 runs 13 residues. The germline gives CDR1 MNHEY, CDR2 SVGAGI. V was cut by 7 bases and J by 2 bases, with 11 bases left in between. This CDR3 is CASIPDRNTEAFF. The CDR3 DNA reads as TGTGCCAGCATACCCGACAGAAACACTGAAGCTTTCTTT.

This clone was observed a few times. The V gene is TRBV5-5, the J gene TRBJ1-1; 9 nucleotides agree with TRBD1. The germline V gene encodes CDR1 SGHKS and CDR2 YYEKEE (reference sequence). This CDR3 contains 17 residues. With 3 bases clipped from V and 0 bases from J, the junction kept 9 bases outside the gene matches. The CDR3 DNA sequence: TGTGCCAGCAGCTCCTCCGGGACAGGGCGCATGAACACTGAAGCTTTCTTT. Residues: CASSSSGTGRMNTEAFF.

J is TRBJ2-7 and V is TRBV28; 11 bases are shared with TRBD2. V lost 5 bases, J lost 9 bases, and 15 bases stayed unmatched. Germline lookup yields CDR1 MDHEN and CDR2 SYDVKM. This CDR3 is built from 16 residues. The CDR3 DNA is TGTGCCAGCAGTGACCTCACTAGCGGGAGTCGTCGCGTGCAGTACTTC. It specifies CASSDLTSGSRRVQYF.

The J gene is TRBJ1-1, the V gene TRBV6-6; D might be TRBD1 (6 bases). Looked up from germline, CDR1 is MNHNY and CDR2 is SVGAGI (reference sequence). V dropped 0 bases and J dropped 11 bases, with 16 bases sitting between them. The CDR3 has 14 residues. The CDR3 protein is CASSYSRGLGTAFF. The CDR3 DNA reads TGTGCCAGCAGTTACTCGAGGGGGTTGGGAACCGCTTTCTTT.

The chain couples TRBV13 to TRBJ2-7, with D possibly being TRBD1 (6 bases). The germline V and J ends were trimmed by 5 bases and 6 bases, with 11 bases remaining between them. Germline V CDR1 and CDR2: PRHDT, FYEKMQ (reference sequence). CDR3 length equals 12 residues. CDR3 amino acids: CASSGNRAEQYF. Here the CDR3 DNA reads TGTGCCAGCAGCGGAAACAGGGCCGAGCAGTACTTC. Supplemented by reference TRBV13 and TRBJ2-7, the full variable domain reads AAGVIQSPRHLIKEKRETATLKCYPIPRHDTVYWYQQGPGQDPQFLISFYEKMQSDKGSIPDRFSAQQFSDYHSELNMSSLELGDSALYFCASSGNRAEQYFGPGTRLTVT.

The J gene is TRBJ2-2, the V gene TRBV6-6; D uncertain. V was trimmed by 5 bases and J by 4 bases, leaving 8 bases between them. Germline-derived CDR1 and CDR2 are MNHNY and SVGAGI (reference sequence). The CDR3 is 13 amino acids. CDR3 sequence reads: CASSAYSTGELFF. CDR3 DNA sequence: TGTGCCAGCAGTGCATACAGCACCGGGGAGCTGTTTTTT.

Points on this clone: A read error may produce the germline difference seen at one junction end. Distinct nucleotide sequences in the sample also encode this CDR3. V and J are TRBV19 and TRBJ2-7, with TRBD1 matching over 8 bases. CDR1 is LNHDA, CDR2 SQIVND, per germline (reference sequence). The CDR3 loop spans 14 amino acids. The CDR3 DNA reads as TGTGCCAGTAGCCCGGGACAGGCGCCCCTAGGGCAGTACTTT. This codes for CASSPGQAPLGQYF.

This clone was seen once. Here the CDR3 DNA reads TGCGCCAGCAGCTTGGGGACGGGAACGAACACTGAAGCTTTCTTT. This encodes CASSLGTGTNTEAFF. The chain carries TRBV5-1 and TRBJ1-1, with no clear D. This CDR3 has 15 residues. Germline V lookup: CDR1 SGHRS, CDR2 YFSETQ. V was pared by 0 bases and J by 1 base, with 10 bases between.

This chain joins TRBV4-1 and TRBJ2-2, with D hard to call. Germline lookup yields CDR1 MGHRA and CDR2 YSYEKL. The CDR3 loop spans 16 amino acids. V was pared by 1 base and J by 6 bases, with 15 bases between. The CDR3 region is CASSQVFSTLAGELFF. CDR3 bases: TGCGCCAGCAGCCAAGTCTTCAGCACTCTAGCCGGGGAGCTGTTTTTT.

This clone was found once. The chain employs TRBV28 and TRBJ2-7; 9 positions agree with TRBD1. The V gene's germline CDR1 is MDHEN and CDR2 SYDVKM. The V and J ends lost 3 bases and 2 bases, in that order; junction bases with no gene match: 17. CDR3 size: 19 residues. CDR3 sequence: CASSFSNPLAGQGAYEQYF. The CDR3 coding sequence is TGTGCCAGCAGTTTCTCAAACCCTCTTGCGGGACAGGGCGCCTACGAGCAGTACTTC.

The J gene is TRBJ2-1, the V gene TRBV7-2; tentatively, D is TRBD2 (6 bases). V lost 5 bases and J lost 0, with 14 bases in between. Germline CDR1 reads SGHTA; CDR2 reads FQGNSA. The CDR3 has 16 amino acids. The CDR3 loop is CASSLWEVSSYNEQFF. CDR3 nucleotide sequence: TGTGCCAGCAGCCTCTGGGAGGTATCCTCCTACAATGAGCAGTTCTTC.

The chain links TRBV7-9 to TRBJ2-7; 7 nucleotides match TRBD2. Germline loops: CDR1 SEHNR, CDR2 FQNEAQ (reference sequence). The V segment lost 1 base and the J segment 1 base; nucleotides outside the gene matches: 7. The CDR3 consists of 16 residues. As DNA, the CDR3 is TGTGCCAGCAGCTTAGTGATCGGGAGGAATTCCTACGAGCAGTACTTC. It is translated as CASSLVIGRNSYEQYF. The full variable domain, in which reference TRBV7-9 and TRBJ2-7 provide the parts outside the CDR3, is DTGVSQNPRHKITKRGQNVTFRCDPISEHNRLYWYRQTLGQGPEFLTYFQNEAQLEKSRLLSDRFSAERPKGSFSTLEIQRTEQGDSAMYLCASSLVIGRNSYEQYFGPGTRLTVT.

The chain uses TRBV15 and TRBJ1-2; 8 bases line up with TRBD1. V shed 0 bases, J shed 2 bases, and the junction held 5 bases outside the gene matches. The CDR3 sequence is 16 residues long. CDR1 is LNHNV, CDR2 YYDKDF, per germline (reference sequence). The CDR3 loop reads CATSRDRQGANYGYTF. In DNA, the CDR3 is TGTGCCACCAGCAGAGATCGCCAGGGGGCGAACTATGGCTACACCTTC.

J is TRBJ2-1 and V is TRBV19; 12 bases line up with TRBD1. The length of the CDR3 is 16 residues. Germline CDR1 is LNHDA and CDR2 is SQIVND (reference sequence). With V trimmed by 9 bases and J by 9 bases, 15 bases remained unmatched. The CDR3 sequence is CASSGTGGRWVGEQFF. In nucleotides, the CDR3 is TGTGCCAGCTCCGGGACAGGGGGCCGTTGGGTGGGTGAGCAGTTCTTC.

CDR3 coding DNA: TGTGCCAGCAGCCCCGGCGGGGTAAACACCATATATTTT. It codes for CASSPGGVNTIYF. V is TRBV7-9 and J is TRBJ1-3; D is unresolved. V dropped 5 bases and J dropped 6 bases, with 11 bases sitting between them. The CDR3 runs to 13 residues. CDR1 SEHNR and CDR2 FQNEAQ come from the germline V gene (reference sequence).

About this clone: The germline gene is not matched at one end of the junction; a read error may be the cause. V and J are TRBV6-6 and TRBJ2-7, with TRBD1 matching over 7 bases. The germline V gene has CDR1 MNHNY and CDR2 SVGAGI (reference sequence). The CDR3 totals 15 residues. This CDR3 reads CASSYLGQSSYKQYF. The CDR3 DNA follows: TGTGCCAGCAGTTACCTGGGACAGAGCTCCTACAAGCAGTACTTC.

V is TRBV9 and J is TRBJ1-2; 7 bases agree with TRBD1. With V trimmed by 5 bases and J by 2 bases, 6 bases remained unmatched. Germline V gives CDR1 SGDLS, CDR2 YYNGEE. The CDR3 contains 14 residues. The CDR3: CASSGGQRNYGYTF. CDR3 DNA: TGTGCCAGCAGTGGGGGACAGCGGAACTATGGCTACACCTTC.

The chain has TRBV7-9 and TRBJ2-3; TRBD1 might be the D (5 bases). The CDR3 consists of 14 residues. CDR1 and CDR2 (germline): SEHNR, FQNEAQ (reference sequence). V was shortened by 2 bases and J by 6 bases, with 12 bases between the two germline ends. The CDR3 loop is CASSLYRLGDTQYF. The CDR3 region has the DNA TGTGCCAGCAGCTTATACAGGCTTGGGGATACGCAGTATTTT.